This T cell receptor beta chain was captured in a study of spatial heterogeneity in lung cancer. Study overall: Alpha-chain sequences were consistently detected less often than beta-chain sequences.

Each CDR3 protein is one row after TCRdb ran MiXCR on the 5' RACE reads. The top ten clones hold around 54% of a sample with 40,000 to 45,000 distinct CDR3 sequences, roughly 13% of them seen once. Stated time point: sample taken at primary tumor resection. Unsorted whole RNA samples from tumor, nontumor lung or frozen PBMC were sequenced. The origin of this receptor is a male donor with early-stage non-small cell lung cancer. Sequenced here: PBMCs, sampled at surgery.

The CDR3 nucleotides are TGCGCCAGCAGCCAAGGACTTAGGGCTGGGGCCAACGTCCTGACTTTC. This sequence encodes CASSQGLRAGANVLTF. This rearrangement joins TRBV4-1 to TRBJ2-6; D gene uncertain. Germline V CDR1 and CDR2: MGHRA, YSYEKL. Deletions cut 1 base from V and 2 bases from J, with 9 bases between. This CDR3 region has 16 residues.